This entry lists 7 T cell receptor beta chains sequenced from one sample in a study of shared clonotypes between healthy human individuals (dated by TCRdb to the early 2020s). To prepare the library, the immunoSEQ multiplex PCR assay was applied. TCRdb holds this immuneACCESS table with in-frame rearrangements only. Some clones are missing; in checked studies, unresolved V genes explain under half, and the rest has no known cause. This sample comprises more than 2 million clones, 80% to 95% of them detected only once. Of the sample, 1.5% to 2% is held by the ten largest clones. CD8 naive samples were CD45RO-negative cells positively selected for CCR7, giving a CD45RA+CCR7+ population that excluded TemRA cells. Sequencing was carried out using naive CD8+ T cells from PBMCs. The cell subset or site label, read with the paper, signifies: CD45RA+CCR7+. These receptors were obtained from a man in his late teens or twenties in good health. Some clones in this sample may be carry-over from other donors' samples.

A single count supports this clone. The chain is built from TRBV5-6 and TRBJ1-1, with D unclear. Trimming shortened V by 5 bases and J by 0 bases, and 20 bases separated the two germline ends. Germline V gives CDR1 SGHDT, CDR2 YYEEEE. There are 17 residues in the CDR3. The CDR3 DNA sequence: TGTGCCAGCAGTCTCCTCGCTAACACGCGGGTGAACACTGAAGCTTTCTTT. This sequence encodes CASSLLANTRVNTEAFF.

The CDR3: CASSTPGRWGYEQYF. The CDR3 nucleotides read TGTGCCAGCAGTACTCCGGGACGGTGGGGCTACGAGCAGTACTTC. The J gene is TRBJ2-7, the V gene TRBV27, with D perhaps matching TRBD1 or TRBD2 (5 bases each). CDR1 is MNHEY, CDR2 SMNVEV, per germline (reference sequence). This CDR3 contains 15 residues. V gave up 5 bases and J gave up 3 bases, with 17 bases separating them.

V gene TRBV25-1 combines with J gene TRBJ2-1, with TRBD2 identical over 8 bases. Unmatched junction bases numbered 7, after V lost 10 bases and J lost 8 bases. The germline V gene encodes CDR1 MGHDK and CDR2 SYGVNS. The CDR3 is 12 amino acids. The DNA for the CDR3 is TGTGCCACCGGACGGGGGGGGGATGAGCAGTTCTTC. Its translation is CATGRGGDEQFF.

The chain joins TRBV7-6 to TRBJ1-1; D is unresolved. The germline V and J ends were trimmed by 6 bases and 4 bases, with 9 bases remaining between them. CDR1 and CDR2 from the germline V gene are SGHVS and FNYEAQ. The CDR3 has 12 residues. CDR3 protein: CASRSESTEAFF. CDR3 DNA: TGTGCCAGCAGGTCCGAGTCCACTGAAGCTTTCTTT.

V gene TRBV7-6 combines with J gene TRBJ1-5; no clear D. CDR3 length: 14 amino acids. V was pared by 2 bases and J by 2 bases, with 7 bases between. The V gene's germline CDR1 is SGHVS and CDR2 FNYEAQ. The CDR3 region has the DNA TGTGCCAGCAGCTTACTCCAGGGCAATCAGCCCCAGCATTTT. Protein product: CASSLLQGNQPQHF.

This clone was counted between two and nine times. The chain recombines TRBV29-1 with TRBJ1-5; 10 nucleotides align to TRBD1. CDR1 is SQVTM and CDR2 is ANQGSEA in the germline V gene. The CDR3 contains 13 residues. V gave up 4 bases and J gave up 5 bases; unmatched junction bases: 2. CDR3 sequence (DNA): TGCAGCGTTGGACAGGGGGCGCATCAGCCCCAGCATTTT. It yields the protein CSVGQGAHQPQHF.

The J gene is TRBJ1-1, the V gene TRBV9; D is ambiguous. V was pared by 4 bases and J by 1 base, with 8 bases between. This CDR3 has 13 residues. Per the germline V gene, CDR1 is SGDLS and CDR2 is YYNGEE. For the CDR3, the DNA is TGTGCCAGCAGCACCGCGAAGAACACTGAAGCTTTCTTT. Protein product: CASSTAKNTEAFF.